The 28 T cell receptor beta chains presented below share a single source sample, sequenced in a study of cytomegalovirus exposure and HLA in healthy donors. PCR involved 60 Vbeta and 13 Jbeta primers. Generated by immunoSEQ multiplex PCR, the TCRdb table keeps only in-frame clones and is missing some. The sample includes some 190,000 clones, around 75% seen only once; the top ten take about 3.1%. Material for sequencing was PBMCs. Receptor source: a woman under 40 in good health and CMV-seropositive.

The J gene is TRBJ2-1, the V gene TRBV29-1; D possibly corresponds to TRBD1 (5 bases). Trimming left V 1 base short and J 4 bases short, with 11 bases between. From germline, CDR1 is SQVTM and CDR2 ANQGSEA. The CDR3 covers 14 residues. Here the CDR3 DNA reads TGCAGCGTTGAAGTAGAGACAGTTTACAATGAGCAGTTCTTC. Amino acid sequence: CSVEVETVYNEQFF.

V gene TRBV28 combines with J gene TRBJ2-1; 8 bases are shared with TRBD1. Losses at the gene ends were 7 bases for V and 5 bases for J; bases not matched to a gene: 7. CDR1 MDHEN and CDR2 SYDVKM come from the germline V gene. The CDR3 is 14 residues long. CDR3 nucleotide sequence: TGTGCCAGCACTCCGGGACAGGTGGACAATGAGCAGTTCTTC. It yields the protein CASTPGQVDNEQFF.

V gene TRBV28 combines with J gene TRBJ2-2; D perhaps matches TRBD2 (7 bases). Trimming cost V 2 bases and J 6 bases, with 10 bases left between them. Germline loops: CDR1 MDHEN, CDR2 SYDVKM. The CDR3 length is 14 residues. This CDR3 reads CASSLTGRAGELFF. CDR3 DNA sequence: TGTGCCAGCAGTTTAACAGGGAGGGCCGGGGAGCTGTTTTTT.

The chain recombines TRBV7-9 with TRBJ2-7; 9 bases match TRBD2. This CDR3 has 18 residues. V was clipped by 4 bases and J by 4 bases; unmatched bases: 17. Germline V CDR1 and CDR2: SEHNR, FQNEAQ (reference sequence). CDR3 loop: CASSSRGAGGPEEYEQYF. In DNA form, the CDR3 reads TGTGCCAGCAGCTCTAGGGGGGCGGGAGGGCCGGAGGAATACGAGCAGTACTTC. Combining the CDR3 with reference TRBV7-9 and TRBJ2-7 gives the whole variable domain DTGVSQNPRHKITKRGQNVTFRCDPISEHNRLYWYRQTLGQGPEFLTYFQNEAQLEKSRLLSDRFSAERPKGSFSTLEIQRTEQGDSAMYLCASSSRGAGGPEEYEQYFGPGTRLTVT.

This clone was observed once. The CDR3, as DNA: TGTGCCAGCAGACTGACTAGGGCTAGCACAGATACGCAGTATTTT. Amino acid sequence: CASRLTRASTDTQYF. The chain uses TRBV27 and TRBJ2-3, with D perhaps matching TRBD2 (6 bases). The CDR3 consists of 15 residues. Trimming stripped 6 bases from V and 0 bases from J, with 13 bases between. Per the germline V gene, CDR1 is MNHEY and CDR2 is SMNVEV (reference sequence).

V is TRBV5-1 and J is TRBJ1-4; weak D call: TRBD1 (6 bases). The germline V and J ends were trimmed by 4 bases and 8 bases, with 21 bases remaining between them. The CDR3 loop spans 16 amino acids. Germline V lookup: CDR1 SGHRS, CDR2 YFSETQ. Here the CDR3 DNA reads TGCGCCAGCAGCCCGGGGGGGGCAGGGGAAAACGAAAAACTGTTTTTT. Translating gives CASSPGGAGENEKLFF.

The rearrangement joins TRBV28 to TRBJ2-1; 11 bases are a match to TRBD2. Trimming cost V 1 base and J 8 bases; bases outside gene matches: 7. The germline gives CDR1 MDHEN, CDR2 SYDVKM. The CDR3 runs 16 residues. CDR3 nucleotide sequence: TGTGCCAGCAGTTTATTCGGCCTAGCGGGAGGTGATGAGCAGTTCTTC. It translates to CASSLFGLAGGDEQFF.

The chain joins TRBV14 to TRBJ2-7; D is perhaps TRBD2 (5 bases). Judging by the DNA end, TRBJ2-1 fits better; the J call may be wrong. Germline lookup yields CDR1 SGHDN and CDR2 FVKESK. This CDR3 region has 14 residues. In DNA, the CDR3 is TGTGCCAGCAGCCGGGCGGGTCCAGCCTACGAGCAGTTCTTC. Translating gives CASSRAGPAYEQFF.

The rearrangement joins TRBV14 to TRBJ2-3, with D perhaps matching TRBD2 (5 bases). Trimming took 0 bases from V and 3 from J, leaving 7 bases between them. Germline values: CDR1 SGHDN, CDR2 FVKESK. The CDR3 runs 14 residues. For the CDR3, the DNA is TGTGCCAGCAGCCAAGATCGAGGGACAGATACGCAGTATTTT. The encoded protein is CASSQDRGTDTQYF.

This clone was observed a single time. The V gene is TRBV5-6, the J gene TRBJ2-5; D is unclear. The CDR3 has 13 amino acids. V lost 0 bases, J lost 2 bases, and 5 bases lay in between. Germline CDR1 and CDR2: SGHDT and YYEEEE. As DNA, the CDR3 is TGTGCCAGCAGCTTGGCTCAGCAAGAGACCCAGTACTTC. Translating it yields CASSLAQQETQYF.

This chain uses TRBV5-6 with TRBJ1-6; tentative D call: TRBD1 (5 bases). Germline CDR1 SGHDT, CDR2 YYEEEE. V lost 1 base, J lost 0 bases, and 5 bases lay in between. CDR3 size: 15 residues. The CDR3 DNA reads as TGTGCCAGCAGCTTGAGGGGCTCCTATAATTCACCCCTCCACTTT. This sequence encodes CASSLRGSYNSPLHF.

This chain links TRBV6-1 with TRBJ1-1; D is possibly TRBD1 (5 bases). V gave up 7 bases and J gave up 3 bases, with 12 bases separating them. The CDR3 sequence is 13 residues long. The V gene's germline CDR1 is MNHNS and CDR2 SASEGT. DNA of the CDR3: TGTGCCAGCACCCCGGCGGGGGACACTGAAGCTTTCTTT. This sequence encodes CASTPAGDTEAFF.

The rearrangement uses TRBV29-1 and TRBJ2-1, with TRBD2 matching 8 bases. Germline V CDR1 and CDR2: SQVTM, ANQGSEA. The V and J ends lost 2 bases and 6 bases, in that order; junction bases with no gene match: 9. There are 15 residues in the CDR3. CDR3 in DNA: TGCAGCGTTGAAAAAGGGACTAGGGGGGCCAATGAGCAGTTCTTC. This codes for CSVEKGTRGANEQFF.

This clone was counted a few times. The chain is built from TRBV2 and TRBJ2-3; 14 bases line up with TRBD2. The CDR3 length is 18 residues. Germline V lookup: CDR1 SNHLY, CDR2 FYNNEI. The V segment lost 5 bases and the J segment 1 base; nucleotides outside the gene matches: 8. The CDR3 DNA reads TGTGCCAGCAGTCCACCGGGACTAGCGGGAGAGGGCACAGATACGCAGTATTTT. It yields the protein CASSPPGLAGEGTDTQYF.

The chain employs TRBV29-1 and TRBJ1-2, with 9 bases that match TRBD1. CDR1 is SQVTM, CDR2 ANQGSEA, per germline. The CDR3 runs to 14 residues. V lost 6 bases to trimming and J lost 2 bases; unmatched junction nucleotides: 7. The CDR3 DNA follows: TGCAGCGTCCCGGGACAGGGCGGAAACTATGGCTACACCTTC. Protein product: CSVPGQGGNYGYTF.

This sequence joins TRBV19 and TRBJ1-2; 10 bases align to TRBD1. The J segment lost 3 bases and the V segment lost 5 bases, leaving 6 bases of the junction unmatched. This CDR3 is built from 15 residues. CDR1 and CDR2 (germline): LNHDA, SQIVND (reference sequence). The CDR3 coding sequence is TGTGCCAGTAGTTCCCGGGACAGGGGCGACTATGGCTACACCTTC. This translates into CASSSRDRGDYGYTF.

In DNA form, the CDR3 reads TGTGCCAGCAGGGGGGCATATAATTCACCCCTCCACTTT. Encoded protein: CASRGAYNSPLHF. This chain links TRBV28 with TRBJ1-6; tentative D call: TRBD1 (6 bases). There are 13 residues in the CDR3. The germline CDR1 and CDR2 sequences are MDHEN and SYDVKM. Trimming took 6 bases from V and 4 from J, leaving 7 bases between them.

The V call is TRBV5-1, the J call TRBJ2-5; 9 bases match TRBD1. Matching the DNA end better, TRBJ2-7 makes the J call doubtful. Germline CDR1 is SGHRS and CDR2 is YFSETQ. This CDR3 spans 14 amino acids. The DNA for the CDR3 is TGCGCCAGCAGCTCTCCGGGACAGGGTTTCGAGCAGTACTTC. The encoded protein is CASSSPGQGFEQYF.

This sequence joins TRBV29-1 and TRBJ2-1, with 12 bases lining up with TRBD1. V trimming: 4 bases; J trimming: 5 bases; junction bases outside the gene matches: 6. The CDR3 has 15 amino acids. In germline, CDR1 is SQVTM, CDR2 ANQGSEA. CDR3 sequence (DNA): TGCAGCGTTGGGAGAGGGACAGGGGGCCACAATGAGCAGTTCTTC. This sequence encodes CSVGRGTGGHNEQFF.

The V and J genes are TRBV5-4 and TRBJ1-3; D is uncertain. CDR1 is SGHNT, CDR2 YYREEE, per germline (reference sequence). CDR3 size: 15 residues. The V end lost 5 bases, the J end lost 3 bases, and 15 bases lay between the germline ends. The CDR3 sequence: CASSRLGSHGNTIYF. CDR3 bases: TGTGCCAGCAGTCGGCTAGGGAGTCATGGAAACACCATATATTTT.

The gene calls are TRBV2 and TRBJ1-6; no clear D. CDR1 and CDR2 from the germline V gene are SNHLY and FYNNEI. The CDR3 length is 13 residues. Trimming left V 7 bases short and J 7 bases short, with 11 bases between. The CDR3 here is CASNPDYNSPLHF. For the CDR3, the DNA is TGTGCCAGCAACCCGGACTACAATTCACCCCTCCACTTT.

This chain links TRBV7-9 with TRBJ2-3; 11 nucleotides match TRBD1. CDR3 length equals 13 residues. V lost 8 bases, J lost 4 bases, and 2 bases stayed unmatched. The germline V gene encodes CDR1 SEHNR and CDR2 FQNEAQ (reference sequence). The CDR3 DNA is TGTGCCAGCGAGGGACAGGGGGCAGATACGCAGTATTTT. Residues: CASEGQGADTQYF.

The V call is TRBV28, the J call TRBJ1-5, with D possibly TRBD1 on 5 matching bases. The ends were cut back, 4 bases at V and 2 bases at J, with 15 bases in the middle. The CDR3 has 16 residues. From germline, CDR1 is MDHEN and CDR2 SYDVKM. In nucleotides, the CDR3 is TGTGCCAGCAGTTCTTATCAGGGTTGGGGCAATCAGCCCCAGCATTTT. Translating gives CASSSYQGWGNQPQHF.

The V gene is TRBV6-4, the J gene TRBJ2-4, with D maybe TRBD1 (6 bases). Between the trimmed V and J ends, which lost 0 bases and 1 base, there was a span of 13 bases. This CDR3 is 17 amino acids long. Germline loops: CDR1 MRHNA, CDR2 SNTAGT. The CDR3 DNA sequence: TGTGCCAGCAGTGACTCTCCTCCCAGGGGCGCCAAAAACATTCAGTACTTC. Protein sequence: CASSDSPPRGAKNIQYF.

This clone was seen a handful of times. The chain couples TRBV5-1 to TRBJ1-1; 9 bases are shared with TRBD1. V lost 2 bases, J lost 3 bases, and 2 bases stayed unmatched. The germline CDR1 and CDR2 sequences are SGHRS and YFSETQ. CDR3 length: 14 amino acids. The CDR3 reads CASSFGDRDTEAFF. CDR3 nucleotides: TGCGCCAGCAGCTTCGGGGACAGGGACACTGAAGCTTTCTTT.

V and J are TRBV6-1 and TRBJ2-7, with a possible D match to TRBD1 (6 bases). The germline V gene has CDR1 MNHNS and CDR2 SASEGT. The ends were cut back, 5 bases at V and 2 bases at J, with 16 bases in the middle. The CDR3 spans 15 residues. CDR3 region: CASSPLATGTYEQYF. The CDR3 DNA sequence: TGTGCCAGCAGTCCTTTAGCGACAGGAACCTACGAGCAGTACTTC.

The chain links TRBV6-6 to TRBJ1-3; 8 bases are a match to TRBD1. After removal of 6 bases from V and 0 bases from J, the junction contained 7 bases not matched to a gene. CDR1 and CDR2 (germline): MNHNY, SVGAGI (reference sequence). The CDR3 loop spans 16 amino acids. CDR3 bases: TGTGCCAGCAGCTCGACAGGGGACTCCTCTGGAAACACCATATATTTT. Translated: CASSSTGDSSGNTIYF.

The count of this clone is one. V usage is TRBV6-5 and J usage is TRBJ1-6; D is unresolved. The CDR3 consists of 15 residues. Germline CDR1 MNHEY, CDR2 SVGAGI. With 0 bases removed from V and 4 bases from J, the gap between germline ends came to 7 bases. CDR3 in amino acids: CASSYSSAYNSPLHF. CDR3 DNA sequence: TGTGCCAGCAGTTACTCGTCAGCGTATAATTCACCCCTCCACTTT.